The rows below give T cell receptor beta chains drawn from one sample of a study of cytotoxic CD8 clonotypes in ibrutinib-treated CLL. The repertoire was sequenced with immunoSEQ multiplex PCR; TCRdb's copy has only in-frame clones and lacks some. In the table there are roughly 330,000 clones, roughly 67% of which are singletons. Sequenced material: PBMCs, taken after 36 months of ibrutinib treatment. These receptors were collected from a human donor with chronic lymphocytic leukemia. Each CDR3 is given with its conserved first and last residue. Fields, in order: J gene, D gene, clone size, V gene, CDR3 DNA, CDR3 protein. The D gene is left open where the match is weak. The listing skips clone size in some rows; elsewhere it reads once, few, many or a size class.

TRBJ2-5 - - TRBV29-1 TGCAGCGTCACGGATCGAGAGACCCAGTACTTC CSVTDRETQYF
TRBJ2-7 TRBD1 few TRBV5-1 TGCGCCAGCAGCTTGCGTAGGGGGCCCTACGAGCAGTACTTC CASSLRRGPYEQYF
TRBJ2-3 - few TRBV14 TGTGCCAGCAGCCAAATCGGGTCAGATACGCAGTATTTT CASSQIGSDTQYF
TRBJ2-1 - - TRBV6-6 TGTGCCAGCAGTTACTCGCGGGAAAATGAGCAGTTCTTC CASSYSRENEQFF
TRBJ2-3 TRBD2 - TRBV27 TGTGCCAGCAGAAGACTAGCGGGGGAAGGGGATACGCAGTATTTT CASRRLAGEGDTQYF
TRBJ2-3 TRBD2 - TRBV9 TGTGCCAGCAGCGTAGGTAGCGGGGGGCCTAGCACAGATACGCAGTATTTT CASSVGSGGPSTDTQYF
TRBJ2-1 TRBD2 - TRBV7-6 TGTGCCAGCAGCTTATATTTCGCGGGAGCCCCGAATGAGCAGTTCTTC CASSLYFAGAPNEQFF
TRBJ1-4 TRBD1 - TRBV18 TGTGCCAGCTCACGGACAGGGGGTCAGGAAAAACTGTTTTTT CASSRTGGQEKLFF
TRBJ2-1 - - TRBV6-6 TGTGCCAGCAGTCCGGTCCGGGACAATGAGCAGTTCTTC CASSPVRDNEQFF
TRBJ2-1 - once TRBV19 TGTGCCAGTAGTATAGTCCTAGAATACAATGAGCAGTTCTTC CASSIVLEYNEQFF
TRBJ2-3 - - TRBV2 TGTGCCAGCATGGGCGGGACAGTATCATCAGATACGCAGTATTTT CASMGGTVSSDTQYF
TRBJ1-1 TRBD1 - TRBV7-2 TGTGCCAGCAGCTTTCCACAGGGGGGGAACACTGAAGCTTTCTTT CASSFPQGGNTEAFF
TRBJ2-2 - - TRBV6-6 TGTGCCAGCAGACGACTAGTCCCAGCCGGGGAGCTGTTTTTT CASRRLVPAGELFF
TRBJ2-6 - - TRBV27 TGTGCCAGCACTTTCCGGGGCTCTGGGGCCAACGTCCTGACTTTC CASTFRGSGANVLTF
TRBJ2-1 - - TRBV5-4 TGTGCCAGCAGCTTGTTGGCAGGGGTGCACAATGCGCAGTTCTTC CASSLLAGVHNAQFF
TRBJ1-2 - - TRBV7-2 TGTGCCAGCAGCTTACAGCCCGGGAACTATGGCTACACCTTC CASSLQPGNYGYTF
TRBJ1-2 - few TRBV6-5 TGTGCCAGCAGGAAGGGGGGCTATGGCTACACCTTC CASRKGGYGYTF
TRBJ2-1 - once TRBV5-1 TGCGCCAGCTACGGAGACAATGAGCAGTTCTTC CASYGDNEQFF
TRBJ2-1 - - TRBV6-5 TGTGCCAGCAGTTACGGGGAGGCCTCCTACAATGAGCAGTTCTTC CASSYGEASYNEQFF
TRBJ2-7 - - TRBV19 TGTGCCAGTAGTTGGGGGGTGTCTGGGGACGAGCAGTACTTC CASSWGVSGDEQYF
TRBJ2-3 TRBD2 - TRBV6-6 TGTGCCACCAGGACTAGCGGGTATGGTACGCAGTATTTT CATRTSGYGTQYF
TRBJ2-7 - - TRBV27 TGTGCCAGCAGTTTCATCGGAAGGGAGCAGTACTTC CASSFIGREQYF
TRBJ2-1 - - TRBV28 TGTGCCAGCAGTTTCTCTCTAAATGAGCAGTTCTTC CASSFSLNEQFF
TRBJ2-7 TRBD2 once TRBV2 TGTGCCAGCAATCCGACTAGCGGGGCCGAGCAGTACTTC CASNPTSGAEQYF
TRBJ2-7 TRBD2 - TRBV5-1 TGCGCCAGCAGCACAGAAGGGACTAGATACGAGCAGTACTTC CASSTEGTRYEQYF
TRBJ1-5 - few TRBV27 TGTGCCAGCGCGGGAAGTCTCAATCAGCCCCAGCATTTT CASAGSLNQPQHF
TRBJ2-2 - - TRBV10-3 TGTGCCATCAGAGGAAGGGGCACCGGGGAGCTGTTTTTT CAIRGRGTGELFF